This entry features one T cell receptor (beta chain) sequence. Its specificity is unknown. This entry is derived from a study of cytomegalovirus exposure and HLA in healthy donors. Regarding the study as a whole: Across donors, sequencing depth was assumed by presence/absence analyses to be roughly uniform.

PCR used 60 Vbeta primers and 13 Jbeta primers. Sequencing used immunoSEQ multiplex PCR; TCRdb keeps in-frame clones, though not all of them. Of 200,000 to 250,000 clones listed, 76% are singletons. Germline CDR1 MRHNA, CDR2 SNTAGT. The CDR3 is 17 residues long. Trimming took 6 bases from V and 0 from J; bases not matched to a gene: 9. The source is a man between 18 and 35 years old in good health and CMV-seronegative. The chain carries TRBV6-4 and TRBJ1-5; TRBD1 aligns across 9 bases. The sequenced sample was PBMCs. As DNA, the CDR3 is TGTGCCAGCAGATGCCGGGACAGGGTTGATAGCAATCAGCCCCAGCATTTT. Amino acids: CASRCRDRVDSNQPQHF.